The 16 T cell receptor beta chains below were found in one sample sequenced in a study of blood T cell repertoires in COVID-19. Clones were sequenced by immunoSEQ multiplex PCR, and TCRdb holds only the in-frame ones, with some missing. The sample gives approximately 390,000 clones, over 75% of which show up once; roughly 1.9% is in the top ten. Sequenced input: PBMCs or T cells enriched from blood (not recorded which). Every receptor here comes from a woman in her forties with acute COVID-19.

The genes are TRBV21-1 and TRBJ1-4; the table's TRBD1 call for D was not verified on the DNA. TRBV21-1 is reported as a pseudogene. CDR3 length: 15 residues. Written as DNA, the CDR3 is TGTGCCAGCAGGAAAAACAGGGGCATTCGTGAAAAACTGTTTTTT. Translating gives CASRKNRGIREKLFF.

V usage is TRBV5-1 and J usage is TRBJ2-1, with TRBD2 matching 8 bases. V shed 0 bases, J shed 10 bases, and the junction held 9 bases outside the gene matches. This CDR3 has 15 residues. Germline V CDR1 and CDR2: SGHRS, YFSETQ. The DNA of the CDR3 is TGCGCCAGCAGCTTGGGCGACGGGGGGGCCCGGGAGCAGTTCTTC. Its translation: CASSLGDGGAREQFF.

This clone has just one count. The chain employs TRBV11-2 and TRBJ2-3, with TRBD1 as a possible D gene (5 bases). V shed 1 base and J shed 5 bases, with 13 bases lying between them. The CDR3 extends over 15 amino acids. The germline CDR1 and CDR2 sequences are SGHAT and FQNNGV. In DNA form, the CDR3 reads TGTGCCAGCAGCTTAGGCGGCAGGGTTGTAGATACGCAGTATTTT. This translates into CASSLGGRVVDTQYF.

The genes are TRBV6-5 and TRBJ1-2, with D perhaps matching TRBD1 (6 bases). The V end was cut by 0 bases, the J end by 4 bases, with 6 bases between. The length of the CDR3 is 13 residues. The germline gives CDR1 MNHEY, CDR2 SVGAGI. The CDR3 DNA reads as TGTGCCAGCAGTTACTCGGGGGCCTATGGCTACACCTTC. Protein: CASSYSGAYGYTF.

The V call is TRBV3-1 (or the pseudogene TRBV3-2), the J call TRBJ2-7; TRBD2 agrees at 7 bases. This CDR3 contains 15 residues. Looked up from germline, CDR1 is LGHDT and CDR2 is YNNKEL (reference sequence). V was clipped by 1 base and J by 0 bases; unmatched bases: 3. The DNA of the CDR3 is TGTGCCAGCAGCCAAGCGAGACTAGCCTCCTACGAGCAGTACTTC. It yields the protein CASSQARLASYEQYF.

A word on this clone: In the same sample, other DNA sequences code for this CDR3. This chain joins TRBV5-4 and TRBJ2-7; D might be TRBD1 (6 bases). V lost 4 bases, J lost 3 bases, and 8 bases lay in between. CDR3 length: 12 residues. The germline CDR1 and CDR2 sequences are SGHNT and YYREEE (reference sequence). CDR3: CASSPDSYEQYF. The CDR3 DNA reads TGTGCCAGCAGCCCGGACAGCTACGAGCAGTACTTC.

In this sample, this clone turned up a few times. V gene TRBV19 combines with J gene TRBJ1-1, with no clear D. Trimming shortened V by 5 bases and J by 1 base, and 8 bases separated the two germline ends. Germline-derived CDR1 and CDR2 are LNHDA and SQIVND (reference sequence). This CDR3 region has 13 residues. This chain's CDR3 is CASSFTENTEAFF. The CDR3 nucleotides are TGTGCCAGTAGTTTCACAGAGAACACTGAAGCTTTCTTT.

The CDR3 spells CASSEDRGLGGYTF. CDR3 nucleotides: TGTGCCAGCAGTGAGGACAGGGGGCTTGGTGGCTACACCTTC. The chain has TRBV2 and TRBJ1-2; TRBD1 matches 11 bases. J was trimmed by 7 bases and V by 3 bases; bases with no gene match: 4. The CDR3 sequence is 14 residues long. Per germline, CDR1 SNHLY and CDR2 FYNNEI.

V and J are TRBV6-5 and TRBJ1-4; D unclear. Germline lookup yields CDR1 MNHEY and CDR2 SVGAGI. This CDR3 comprises 14 residues. Trimming took 6 bases from V and 6 from J, leaving 14 bases between them. CDR3 sequence reads: CASRRRVIHEKLFF. The CDR3 DNA follows: TGTGCCAGCAGGAGGAGGGTAATTCATGAAAAACTGTTTTTT.

V and J are TRBV4-2 and TRBJ1-2; no clear D gene. CDR3 length equals 13 residues. The V end lost 2 bases, the J end lost 6 bases, and 10 bases lay between the germline ends. CDR1 is LGHNA, CDR2 YNFKEQ, per germline. The CDR3, as DNA: TGTGCCAGCAGCCAACCCGGGGATGATGGCTACACCTTC. It encodes CASSQPGDDGYTF.

The rearrangement uses TRBV9 and TRBJ2-2; TRBD2 matches 13 bases. The length of the CDR3 is 16 residues. Germline V lookup: CDR1 SGDLS, CDR2 YYNGEE. Trimming took 4 bases from V and 8 from J; bases not matched to a gene: 8. The CDR3 DNA reads as TGTGCCAGCAGCCCCCGGACTAGCGGGGGAGAGGGGGAGCTGTTTTTT. Translation gives CASSPRTSGGEGELFF. The full variable domain, its missing parts supplied by reference TRBV9 and TRBJ2-2, is DSGVTQTPKHLITATGQRVTLRCSPRSGDLSVYWYQQSLDQGLQFLIQYYNGEERAKGNILERFSAQQFPDLHSELNLSSLELGDSALYFCASSPRTSGGEGELFFGEGSRLTVL.

The CDR3 is CASSEMGTSSYEQYF. In DNA form, the CDR3 reads TGTGCCAGCAGTGAAATGGGGACAAGCTCCTACGAGCAGTACTTC. The chain employs TRBV6-1 and TRBJ2-7, with a possible D match to TRBD1 (6 bases). Germline V gives CDR1 MNHNS, CDR2 SASEGT. This CDR3 is built from 15 residues. Trimming shortened V by 2 bases and J by 0 bases, and 11 bases separated the two germline ends.

The chain couples TRBV5-4 to TRBJ1-1, with no clear D. The V gene's germline CDR1 is SGHNT and CDR2 YYREEE (reference sequence). This CDR3 is 13 amino acids long. V gave up 3 bases and J gave up 5 bases, with 11 bases separating them. DNA of the CDR3: TGTGCCAGCAGCTACGGAGTGTGGACTGAAGCTTTCTTT. This gives the protein CASSYGVWTEAFF.

The rearrangement uses TRBV30 and TRBJ2-2, with 8 positions matching TRBD1. The germline CDR1 and CDR2 sequences are GTSNPN and SVGIG (reference sequence). The junction had 10 bases not matched to a gene; V was cut back by 1 base and J by 6 bases. This CDR3 spans 16 amino acids. Here the CDR3 DNA reads TGTGCCTGGAGTGGCAGCAGGACAGGGCAGGCCGGGGAGCTGTTTTTT. It codes for CAWSGSRTGQAGELFF.

The genes are TRBV19 and TRBJ2-3; 7 bases are a match to TRBD1. Looked up from germline, CDR1 is LNHDA and CDR2 is SQIVND (reference sequence). There are 15 residues in the CDR3. J gave up 1 base and V 6 bases, and 7 bases lay outside the gene matches. The CDR3 loop reads CASSLRQGGTDTQYF. As DNA, the CDR3 is TGTGCCAGTAGCCTCAGACAGGGCGGCACAGATACGCAGTATTTT.

V usage is TRBV28 and J usage is TRBJ2-7, with D unresolved. The CDR3 runs to 14 residues. V was trimmed by 5 bases and J by 3 bases, leaving 14 bases between them. Per germline, CDR1 MDHEN and CDR2 SYDVKM. Here the CDR3 DNA reads TGTGCCAGCAGTGCCCCTGAGGCTGGCTACGAGCAGTACTTC. The encoded protein is CASSAPEAGYEQYF.